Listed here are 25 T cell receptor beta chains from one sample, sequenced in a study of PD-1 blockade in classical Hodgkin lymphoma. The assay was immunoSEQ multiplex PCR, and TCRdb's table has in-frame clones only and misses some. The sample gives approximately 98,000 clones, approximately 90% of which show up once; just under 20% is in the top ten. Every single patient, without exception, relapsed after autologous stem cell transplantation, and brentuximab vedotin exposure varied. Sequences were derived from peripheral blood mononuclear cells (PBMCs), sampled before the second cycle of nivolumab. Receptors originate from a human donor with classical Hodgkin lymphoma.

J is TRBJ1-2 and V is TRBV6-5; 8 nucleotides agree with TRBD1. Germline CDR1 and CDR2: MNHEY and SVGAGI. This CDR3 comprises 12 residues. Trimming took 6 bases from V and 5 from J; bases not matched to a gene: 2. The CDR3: CASRRTGYGYTF. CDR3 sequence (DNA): TGTGCCAGCAGGCGGACAGGGTATGGCTACACCTTC.

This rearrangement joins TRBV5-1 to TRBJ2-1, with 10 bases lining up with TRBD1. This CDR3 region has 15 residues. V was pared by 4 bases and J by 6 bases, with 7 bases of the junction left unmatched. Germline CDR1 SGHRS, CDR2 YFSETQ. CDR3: CASSRGTGAANEQFF. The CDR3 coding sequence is TGCGCCAGCAGCCGCGGGACAGGGGCAGCCAATGAGCAGTTCTTC.

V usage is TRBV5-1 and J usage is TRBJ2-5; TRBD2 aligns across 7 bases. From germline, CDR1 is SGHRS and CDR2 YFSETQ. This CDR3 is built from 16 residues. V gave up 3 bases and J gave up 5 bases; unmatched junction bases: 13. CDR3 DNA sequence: TGCGCCAGCAGCTCGGTTAAGGGGACTATATTTGAGACCCAGTACTTC. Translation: CASSSVKGTIFETQYF. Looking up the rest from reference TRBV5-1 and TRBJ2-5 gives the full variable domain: KAGVTQTPRYLIKTRGQQVTLSCSPISGHRSVSWYQQTPGQGLQFLFEYFSETQRNKGNFPGRFSGRQFSNSRSEMNVSTLELGDSALYLCASSSVKGTIFETQYFGPGTRLLVL.

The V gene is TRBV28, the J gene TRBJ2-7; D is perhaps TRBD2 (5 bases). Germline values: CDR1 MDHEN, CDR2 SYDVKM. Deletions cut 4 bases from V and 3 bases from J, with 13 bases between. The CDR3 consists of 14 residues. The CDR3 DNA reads TGTGCCAGCAGTTCAACTGGACTCTTCTACGAGCAGTACTTC. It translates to CASSSTGLFYEQYF.

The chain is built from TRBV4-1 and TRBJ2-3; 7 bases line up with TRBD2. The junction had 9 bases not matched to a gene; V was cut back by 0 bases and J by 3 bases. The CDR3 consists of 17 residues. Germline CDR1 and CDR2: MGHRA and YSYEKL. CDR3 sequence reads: CASSQDRGDYATDTQYF. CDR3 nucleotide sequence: TGCGCCAGCAGCCAAGATCGGGGGGACTATGCGACAGATACGCAGTATTTT.

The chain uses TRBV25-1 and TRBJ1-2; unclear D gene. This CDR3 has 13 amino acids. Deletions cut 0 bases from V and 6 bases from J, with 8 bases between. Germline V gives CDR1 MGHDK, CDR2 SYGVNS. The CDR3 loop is CASSEYSGDGYTF. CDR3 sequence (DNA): TGTGCCAGCAGTGAATACTCCGGGGATGGCTACACCTTC.

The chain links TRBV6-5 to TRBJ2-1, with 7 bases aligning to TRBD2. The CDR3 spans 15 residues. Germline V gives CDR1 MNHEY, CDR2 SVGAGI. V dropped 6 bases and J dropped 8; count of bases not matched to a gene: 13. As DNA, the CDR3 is TGTGCCAGCAGGGACGCTGGCGGGAGTTGGGATGAGCAGTTCTTC. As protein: CASRDAGGSWDEQFF.

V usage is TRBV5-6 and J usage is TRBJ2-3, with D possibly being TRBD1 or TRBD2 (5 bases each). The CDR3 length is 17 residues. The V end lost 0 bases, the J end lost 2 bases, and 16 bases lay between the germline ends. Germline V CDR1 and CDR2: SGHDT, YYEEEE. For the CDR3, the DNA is TGTGCCAGCAGCTTGGCTTGGGACCCACGAGACACAGATACGCAGTATTTT. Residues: CASSLAWDPRDTDTQYF.

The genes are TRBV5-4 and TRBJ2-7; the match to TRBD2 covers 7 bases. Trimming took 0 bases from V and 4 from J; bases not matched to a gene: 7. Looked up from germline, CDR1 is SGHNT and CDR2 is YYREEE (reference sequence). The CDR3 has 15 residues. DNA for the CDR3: TGTGCCAGCAGCTTGGAGGGCGGGAGTGTGTACGAGCAGTACTTC. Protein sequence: CASSLEGGSVYEQYF.

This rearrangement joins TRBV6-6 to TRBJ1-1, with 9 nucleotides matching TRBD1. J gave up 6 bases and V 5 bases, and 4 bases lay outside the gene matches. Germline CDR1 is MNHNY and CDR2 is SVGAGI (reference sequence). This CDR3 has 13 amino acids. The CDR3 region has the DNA TGTGCCAGCAGTCGACAGGGGGAGGCTGAAGCTTTCTTT. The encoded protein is CASSRQGEAEAFF.

For the CDR3, the DNA is TGTGCCAGCAGCTGGGTAGGAGCGAGGTCCGAGCAGTACTTC. Translation gives CASSWVGARSEQYF. This chain links TRBV11-2 with TRBJ2-7, with D uncertain. Germline values: CDR1 SGHAT, CDR2 FQNNGV. The CDR3 has 14 amino acids. The V end lost 4 bases, the J end lost 6 bases, and 16 bases lay between the germline ends.

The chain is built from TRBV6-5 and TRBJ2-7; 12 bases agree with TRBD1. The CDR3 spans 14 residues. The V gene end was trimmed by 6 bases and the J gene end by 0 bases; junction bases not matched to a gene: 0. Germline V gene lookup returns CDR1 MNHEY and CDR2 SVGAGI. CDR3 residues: CASRGQGASYEQYF. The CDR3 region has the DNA TGTGCCAGCAGGGGACAGGGGGCCTCCTACGAGCAGTACTTC.

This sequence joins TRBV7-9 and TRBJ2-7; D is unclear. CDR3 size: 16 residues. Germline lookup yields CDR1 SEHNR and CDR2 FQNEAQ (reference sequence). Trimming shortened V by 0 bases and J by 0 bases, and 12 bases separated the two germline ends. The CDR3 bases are TGTGCCAGCAGCTTAGCCAACAGCTTCCTCTCCTACGAGCAGTACTTC. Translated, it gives CASSLANSFLSYEQYF.

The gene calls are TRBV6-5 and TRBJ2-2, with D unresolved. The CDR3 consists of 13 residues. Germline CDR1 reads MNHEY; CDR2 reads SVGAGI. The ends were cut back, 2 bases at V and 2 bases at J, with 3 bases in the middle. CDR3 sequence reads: CASSYSNTGELFF. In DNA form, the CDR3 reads TGTGCCAGCAGTTACAGTAACACCGGGGAGCTGTTTTTT.

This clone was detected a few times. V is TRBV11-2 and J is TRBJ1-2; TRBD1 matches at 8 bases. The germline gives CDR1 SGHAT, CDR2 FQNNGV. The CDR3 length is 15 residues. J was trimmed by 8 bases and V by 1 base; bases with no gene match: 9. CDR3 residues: CASSLGHQTGDGYTF. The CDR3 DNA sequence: TGTGCCAGCAGCTTAGGCCACCAGACAGGGGACGGCTACACCTTC.

CDR3 DNA sequence: TGTGCCAGCAGCCAAGATCTAGCGGGATGGACCTACGAGCAGTACTTC. Its protein product is CASSQDLAGWTYEQYF. The V and J genes are TRBV4-2 and TRBJ2-7; 9 nucleotides align to TRBD2. This CDR3 contains 16 residues. CDR1 LGHNA and CDR2 YNFKEQ come from the germline V gene. V was pared by 0 bases and J by 2 bases, with 5 bases of the junction left unmatched.

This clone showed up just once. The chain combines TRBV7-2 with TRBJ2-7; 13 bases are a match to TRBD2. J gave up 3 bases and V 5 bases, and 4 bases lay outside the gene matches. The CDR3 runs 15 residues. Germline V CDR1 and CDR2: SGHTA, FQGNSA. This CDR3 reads CASSRGLAGDYEQYF. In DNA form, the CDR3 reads TGTGCCAGCAGCCGCGGACTAGCGGGAGACTACGAGCAGTACTTC. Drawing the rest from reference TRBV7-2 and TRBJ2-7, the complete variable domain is GAGVSQSPSNKVTEKGKDVELRCDPISGHTALYWYRQSLGQGLEFLIYFQGNSAPDKSGLPSDRFSAERTGGSVSTLTIQRTQQEDSAVYLCASSRGLAGDYEQYFGPGTRLTVT.

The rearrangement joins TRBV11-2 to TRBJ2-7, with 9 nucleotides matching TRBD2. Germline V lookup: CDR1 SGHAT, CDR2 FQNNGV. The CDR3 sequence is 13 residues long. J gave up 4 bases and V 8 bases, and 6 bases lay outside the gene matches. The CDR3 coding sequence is TGTGCCAGCGGGCCTAGCGGGGTTTACGAGCAGTACTTC. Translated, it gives CASGPSGVYEQYF.

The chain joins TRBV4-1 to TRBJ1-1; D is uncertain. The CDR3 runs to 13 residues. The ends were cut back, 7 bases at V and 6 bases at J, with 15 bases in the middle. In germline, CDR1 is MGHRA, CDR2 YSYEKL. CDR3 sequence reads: CASTTLKGAEAFF. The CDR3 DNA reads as TGCGCCAGCACCACTTTAAAAGGCGCTGAAGCTTTCTTT.

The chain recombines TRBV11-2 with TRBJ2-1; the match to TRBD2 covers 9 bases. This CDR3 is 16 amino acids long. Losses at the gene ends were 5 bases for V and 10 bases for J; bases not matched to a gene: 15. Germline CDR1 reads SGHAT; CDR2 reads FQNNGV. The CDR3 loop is CASSPRGSGGWGEQFF. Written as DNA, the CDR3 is TGTGCCAGCAGCCCCCGGGGTAGCGGGGGTTGGGGGGAGCAGTTCTTC.

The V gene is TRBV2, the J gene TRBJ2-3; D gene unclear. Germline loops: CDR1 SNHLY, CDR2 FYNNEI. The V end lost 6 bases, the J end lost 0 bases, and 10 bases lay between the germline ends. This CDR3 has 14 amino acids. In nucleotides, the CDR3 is TGTGCCAGCAGCCCCCTTACTAGCACAGATACGCAGTATTTT. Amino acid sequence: CASSPLTSTDTQYF.

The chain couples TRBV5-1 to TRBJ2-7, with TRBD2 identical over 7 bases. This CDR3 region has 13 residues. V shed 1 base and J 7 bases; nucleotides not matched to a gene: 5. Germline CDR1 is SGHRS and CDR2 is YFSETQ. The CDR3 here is CASSLREGGEQYF. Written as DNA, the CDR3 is TGCGCCAGCAGCTTGAGGGAGGGCGGAGAGCAGTACTTC.

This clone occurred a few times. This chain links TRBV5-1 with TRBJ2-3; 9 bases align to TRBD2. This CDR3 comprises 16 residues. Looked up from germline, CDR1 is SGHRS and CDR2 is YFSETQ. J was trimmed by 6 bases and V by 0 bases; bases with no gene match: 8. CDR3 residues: CASSLEGGRASDTQYF. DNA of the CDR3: TGCGCCAGCAGCTTGGAAGGCGGGAGGGCCTCGGATACGCAGTATTTT.

CDR3 region: CASSIQVFGNQPQHF. The CDR3 DNA is TGTGCCAGTAGTATACAAGTATTTGGCAATCAGCCCCAGCATTTT. The genes are TRBV19 and TRBJ1-5; D gene ambiguous. V shed 2 bases and J shed 2 bases, with 10 bases lying between them. The length of the CDR3 is 15 residues. Germline assignment: CDR1 LNHDA and CDR2 SQIVND (reference sequence). Complete variable domain (other parts from reference TRBV19 and TRBJ1-5): DGGITQSPKYLFRKEGQNVTLSCEQNLNHDAMYWYRQDPGQGLRLIYYSQIVNDFQKGDIAEGYSVSREKKESFPLTVTSAQKNPTAFYLCASSIQVFGNQPQHFGDGTRLSIL.

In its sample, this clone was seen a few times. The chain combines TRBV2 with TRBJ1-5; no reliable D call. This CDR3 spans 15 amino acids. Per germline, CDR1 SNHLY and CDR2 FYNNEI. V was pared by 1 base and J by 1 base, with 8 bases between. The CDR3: CASSEGHPSNQPQHF. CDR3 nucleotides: TGTGCCAGCAGTGAAGGTCACCCCAGCAATCAGCCCCAGCATTTT. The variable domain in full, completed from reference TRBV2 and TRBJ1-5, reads EPEVTQTPSHQVTQMGQEVILRCVPISNHLYFYWYRQILGQKVEFLVSFYNNEISEKSEIFDDQFSVERPDGSNFTLKIRSTKLEDSAMYFCASSEGHPSNQPQHFGDGTRLSIL.